This section outlines one T cell receptor beta chain sequence together with its context. Its specificity is not known. The table came from immunoSEQ multiplex PCR; TCRdb's copy has only in-frame clones and leaves some out. The table includes fewer than 5,000 clones, over 70% detected once. The sample is drawn from a study of immune cell composition in non-small cell lung cancer. Across the whole study: Lung adenocarcinoma or squamous carcinoma made up most tumours.

This CDR3 comprises 14 residues. V gave up 5 bases and J gave up 5 bases, with 12 bases separating them. The germline V gene encodes CDR1 SGHAT and CDR2 FQNNGV. Notes on the study in general: Tumour-reactive clones were not shown to match dominant in vivo tumour clones.

The sample comprised lung tumor tissue. The chain couples TRBV11-2 to TRBJ1-4, with D unclear. This clonotype was sampled from a human donor with non-small cell lung cancer. CDR3 sequence (DNA): TGTGCCAGCAGCCCGGGGATGAAGAATGAAAAACTGTTTTTT. This translates into CASSPGMKNEKLFF.